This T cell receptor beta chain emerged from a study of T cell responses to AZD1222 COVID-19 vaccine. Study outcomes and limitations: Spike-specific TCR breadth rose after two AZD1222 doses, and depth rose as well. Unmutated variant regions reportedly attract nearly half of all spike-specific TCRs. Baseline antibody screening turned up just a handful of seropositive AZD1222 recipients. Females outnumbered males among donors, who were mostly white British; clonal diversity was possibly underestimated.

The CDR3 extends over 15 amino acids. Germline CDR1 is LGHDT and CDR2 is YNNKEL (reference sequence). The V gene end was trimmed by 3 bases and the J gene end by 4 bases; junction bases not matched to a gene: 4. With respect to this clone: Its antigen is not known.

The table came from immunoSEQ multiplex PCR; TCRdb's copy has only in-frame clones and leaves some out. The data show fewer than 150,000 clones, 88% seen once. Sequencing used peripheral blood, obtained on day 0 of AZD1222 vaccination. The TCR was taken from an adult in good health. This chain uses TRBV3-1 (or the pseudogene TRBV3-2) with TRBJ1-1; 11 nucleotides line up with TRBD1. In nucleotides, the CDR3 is TGTGCCAGCAGCCACGGACAGGGGGCGATCACTGAAGCTTTCTTT. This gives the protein CASSHGQGAITEAFF.